This is a list of T cell receptor beta chains from one sample in a study of T cells in localized non-small cell lung cancer. Sequencing used immunoSEQ multiplex PCR; TCRdb keeps in-frame clones, though not all of them. Of about 24,000 clones in the sample, over 75% were seen once. The sequenced sample was PBMCs, obtained before any cancer treatment. The receptor source for this set is a man aged 35 to 69 with stage II lung adenocarcinoma. Both conserved end residues are part of each CDR3. Fields, in order: D gene, V gene, J gene, clone size, CDR3 DNA, CDR3 protein. The D gene is left open where the match is weak. Clone size appears in some rows only: once, few, many, or a class for an expanded clone.

D gene: -; V gene: TRBV18; J gene: TRBJ2-2; clone size: -; CDR3 DNA: TGTGCCAGCTCAGCTAGTAGCGGCCGCACCGGGGAGCTGTTTTTT; CDR3 protein: CASSASSGRTGELFF
D gene: -; V gene: TRBV19; J gene: TRBJ2-1; clone size: -; CDR3 DNA: TGTGCCAGTAGCCTGACTGACAATGAGCAGTTCTTC; CDR3 protein: CASSLTDNEQFF
D gene: TRBD2; V gene: TRBV7-2; J gene: TRBJ2-7; clone size: -; CDR3 DNA: TGTGCCAGCAGCTTAGCCTGGGGTAGCGGGGGGTCCTACGAGCAGTACTTC; CDR3 protein: CASSLAWGSGGSYEQYF
D gene: -; V gene: TRBV25-1; J gene: TRBJ1-2; clone size: -; CDR3 DNA: TGTGCCAGCAGTGAAGCTTGGGGTAGGAACTATGGCTACACCTTC; CDR3 protein: CASSEAWGRNYGYTF
D gene: -; V gene: TRBV7-2; J gene: TRBJ1-5; clone size: -; CDR3 DNA: TGTGCCAGCAGCTTAGGCGGGACATCCAATCAGCCCCAGCATTTT; CDR3 protein: CASSLGGTSNQPQHF
D gene: TRBD2; V gene: TRBV4-2; J gene: TRBJ2-1; clone size: -; CDR3 DNA: TGTGCCAGCAGCCAAGATGGGAGGGCTAGCGGGGTATACAATGAGCAGTTCTTC; CDR3 protein: CASSQDGRASGVYNEQFF
D gene: TRBD1; V gene: TRBV9; J gene: TRBJ1-3; clone size: -; CDR3 DNA: TGTGCCAGCAGGGGGACAGGGCCTGGAAACACCATATATTTT; CDR3 protein: CASRGTGPGNTIYF
D gene: -; V gene: TRBV2; J gene: TRBJ2-7; clone size: -; CDR3 DNA: TGTGCCAGCGTCAGGGATTACTCCTACGAGCAGTACTTC; CDR3 protein: CASVRDYSYEQYF
D gene: TRBD2; V gene: TRBV4-2; J gene: TRBJ2-5; clone size: -; CDR3 DNA: TGTGCCAGCAGCCAAGCGGGACTAGCACTCCAAGAGACCCAGTACTTC; CDR3 protein: CASSQAGLALQETQYF
D gene: -; V gene: TRBV23-1; J gene: TRBJ1-5; clone size: -; CDR3 DNA: TGCGCCAGCAGTCACGACAGGCCCGTTTATTATCAGCCCCAGCATTTT; CDR3 protein: CASSHDRPVYYQPQHF
D gene: TRBD2; V gene: TRBV19; J gene: TRBJ2-2; clone size: -; CDR3 DNA: TGTGCCAGTAGTATCGGGCTAGCGGACAATCCACTGAACACCGGGGAGCTGTTTTTT; CDR3 protein: CASSIGLADNPLNTGELFF
D gene: TRBD1; V gene: TRBV28; J gene: TRBJ1-2; clone size: -; CDR3 DNA: TGTGCCAGCAGTTTTTCGACAGGGCCCGGCTACACCTTC; CDR3 protein: CASSFSTGPGYTF
D gene: TRBD2; V gene: TRBV5-1; J gene: TRBJ2-2; clone size: once; CDR3 DNA: TGCGCCAGCAAACTAGCGGGAGGGCCGAGCACCGGGGAGCTGTTTTTT; CDR3 protein: CASKLAGGPSTGELFF
D gene: TRBD2; V gene: TRBV6-1; J gene: TRBJ2-3; clone size: -; CDR3 DNA: TGTGCCAGCATGGGGACTAGCGGGGGGAAAGATACGCAGTATTTT; CDR3 protein: CASMGTSGGKDTQYF
D gene: -; V gene: TRBV7-9; J gene: TRBJ1-1; clone size: -; CDR3 DNA: TGTGCCAGCAGCTACCGACAGGATTTAAACACTGAAGCTTTCTTT; CDR3 protein: CASSYRQDLNTEAFF
D gene: -; V gene: TRBV25-1; J gene: TRBJ2-3; clone size: -; CDR3 DNA: TGTGCCAGCAGTGAGCAATTCGGCACAGATACGCAGTATTTT; CDR3 protein: CASSEQFGTDTQYF
D gene: -; V gene: TRBV6-6; J gene: TRBJ2-5; clone size: -; CDR3 DNA: TGTGCCAGCAGGACGACTGGCGGGTTGGAGACCCAGTACTTC; CDR3 protein: CASRTTGGLETQYF
D gene: -; V gene: TRBV15; J gene: TRBJ2-1; clone size: -; CDR3 DNA: TGTGCCACCAGCAGAGAGGGGCGCTCCTACAATGAGCAGTTCTTC; CDR3 protein: CATSREGRSYNEQFF
D gene: -; V gene: TRBV14; J gene: TRBJ2-1; clone size: -; CDR3 DNA: TGTGCCAGCAGCCAAGATATCTACAATGAGCAGTTCTTC; CDR3 protein: CASSQDIYNEQFF
D gene: TRBD2; V gene: TRBV13; J gene: TRBJ2-1; clone size: -; CDR3 DNA: TGTGCCAGCAGACCAACTAGCGCCGAGAATAGTCAGTTCTTC; CDR3 protein: CASRPTSAENSQFF
D gene: TRBD1; V gene: TRBV30; J gene: TRBJ2-2; clone size: -; CDR3 DNA: TGTGCGATATCGACAGGGCCTAACACCGGGGAGCTGTTTTTT; CDR3 protein: CAISTGPNTGELFF
D gene: -; V gene: TRBV6-5; J gene: TRBJ2-1; clone size: -; CDR3 DNA: TGTGCCAGCAGTTACTCGTACCGGGTAGGGCACAATGAGCAGTTCTTC; CDR3 protein: CASSYSYRVGHNEQFF
D gene: -; V gene: TRBV10-3; J gene: TRBJ2-2; clone size: -; CDR3 DNA: TGTGCCATCAGTGAGCCCGCCCCAGGGGCCAGCACCGGGGAGCTGTTTTTT; CDR3 protein: CAISEPAPGASTGELFF
D gene: TRBD1; V gene: TRBV28; J gene: TRBJ1-3; clone size: once; CDR3 DNA: TGTGCCAGCAGTGACAGGGCGGACGGAAACACCATATATTTT; CDR3 protein: CASSDRADGNTIYF
D gene: TRBD1; V gene: TRBV27; J gene: TRBJ2-7; clone size: -; CDR3 DNA: TGTGCCAGCAGCTCCCGGACAGGGGGCGAGCAGTACTTC; CDR3 protein: CASSSRTGGEQYF
D gene: -; V gene: TRBV19; J gene: TRBJ2-3; clone size: -; CDR3 DNA: TGTGCCAGTAGTGGGCTAGGCCCTAGCACAGATACGCAGTATTTT; CDR3 protein: CASSGLGPSTDTQYF
D gene: TRBD1; V gene: TRBV7-6; J gene: TRBJ1-2; clone size: -; CDR3 DNA: TGTGCCAGCAGCCGCGGGACAGCTTTTTTGTACTACACCTTC; CDR3 protein: CASSRGTAFLYYTF
D gene: TRBD2; V gene: TRBV25-1; J gene: TRBJ2-1; clone size: -; CDR3 DNA: TGTGCCAGCAGTGACCTACTAGCGGGATACAATGAGCAGTTCTTC; CDR3 protein: CASSDLLAGYNEQFF
D gene: TRBD1; V gene: TRBV18; J gene: TRBJ1-1; clone size: -; CDR3 DNA: TGTGCCAGCTCACCAAACACAGGGGGGAACACTGAAGCTTTCTTT; CDR3 protein: CASSPNTGGNTEAFF
D gene: -; V gene: TRBV30; J gene: TRBJ1-5; clone size: -; CDR3 DNA: TGTGCCTGGAGTGGTCAGATTAGCAATCAGCCCCAGCATTTT; CDR3 protein: CAWSGQISNQPQHF
D gene: -; V gene: TRBV5-6; J gene: TRBJ2-3; clone size: once; CDR3 DNA: TGTGCCAGCAGCTTGAAGGCGGATCTTTATACAGATACGCAGTATTTT; CDR3 protein: CASSLKADLYTDTQYF
D gene: -; V gene: TRBV9; J gene: TRBJ1-2; clone size: -; CDR3 DNA: TGTGCCAGCAGCGGCCAGGGATCGGGCTACACCTTC; CDR3 protein: CASSGQGSGYTF
D gene: -; V gene: TRBV27; J gene: TRBJ1-2; clone size: -; CDR3 DNA: TGTGCCAGCAGTTTAAGAGGGGGCTATGGCTACACCTTC; CDR3 protein: CASSLRGGYGYTF
D gene: TRBD1; V gene: TRBV9; J gene: TRBJ1-1; clone size: -; CDR3 DNA: TGTGCCAGCAGCTCTCTGTCCCGGGACAGGGAGGGGGACACTGAAGCTTTCTTT; CDR3 protein: CASSSLSRDREGDTEAFF
D gene: -; V gene: TRBV5-4; J gene: TRBJ2-3; clone size: -; CDR3 DNA: TGTGCCAGCACCTGGTGGGGCCGCACAGATACGCAGTATTTT; CDR3 protein: CASTWWGRTDTQYF
D gene: -; V gene: TRBV4-2; J gene: TRBJ2-7; clone size: once; CDR3 DNA: TGTGCCAGCAGCCAAGATACGCCCTACGAGCAGTACTTC; CDR3 protein: CASSQDTPYEQYF
D gene: -; V gene: TRBV15; J gene: TRBJ1-5; clone size: -; CDR3 DNA: TGTGCCACCAGCAGAGATGCGGCAGATAGCAATCAGCCCCAGCATTTT; CDR3 protein: CATSRDAADSNQPQHF
D gene: -; V gene: TRBV7-9; J gene: TRBJ2-7; clone size: -; CDR3 DNA: TGTGCCAGCAGCAGGGGAACAGTAGGCGAGCAGTACTTC; CDR3 protein: CASSRGTVGEQYF
D gene: -; V gene: TRBV27; J gene: TRBJ1-2; clone size: -; CDR3 DNA: TGTGCCAGTGGTGGGGTTTTGGACTATGGCTACACCTTC; CDR3 protein: CASGGVLDYGYTF
D gene: -; V gene: TRBV6-1; J gene: TRBJ2-3; clone size: -; CDR3 DNA: TGTGCCAGCGAAAGTGGGCAGCGCACAGATACGCAGTATTTT; CDR3 protein: CASESGQRTDTQYF
D gene: -; V gene: TRBV30; J gene: TRBJ2-6; clone size: -; CDR3 DNA: TGTGCCTGGACCCTTAGGGGGGTAGCTGGGGCCAACGTCCTGACTTTC; CDR3 protein: CAWTLRGVAGANVLTF
D gene: TRBD2; V gene: TRBV9; J gene: TRBJ2-3; clone size: -; CDR3 DNA: TGTGCCAGCAGCGGACTAGCGGGGGTCACAGATACGCAGTATTTT; CDR3 protein: CASSGLAGVTDTQYF
D gene: -; V gene: TRBV7-2; J gene: TRBJ1-5; clone size: -; CDR3 DNA: TGTGCCAGCAGCCAGACAAACGATCAGCCCCAGCATTTT; CDR3 protein: CASSQTNDQPQHF
D gene: -; V gene: TRBV5-4; J gene: TRBJ2-2; clone size: few; CDR3 DNA: TGTGCCAGCAGCTTGGGGGGGACGACCGGGGAGCTGTTTTTT; CDR3 protein: CASSLGGTTGELFF
D gene: TRBD2; V gene: TRBV7-2; J gene: TRBJ2-7; clone size: -; CDR3 DNA: TGTGCCAGCAGCTTAGCTCAGGCAGGGACTAGCGGGTACGAGCAGTACTTC; CDR3 protein: CASSLAQAGTSGYEQYF
D gene: -; V gene: TRBV2; J gene: TRBJ1-1; clone size: once; CDR3 DNA: TGTGCCAGCGGGGCCTACACTGAAGCTTTCTTT; CDR3 protein: CASGAYTEAFF
D gene: -; V gene: TRBV7-2; J gene: TRBJ2-7; clone size: -; CDR3 DNA: TGTGCCAGCAGTACAGGTGGCCTTTACGAGCAGTACTTC; CDR3 protein: CASSTGGLYEQYF
D gene: -; V gene: TRBV28; J gene: TRBJ2-3; clone size: -; CDR3 DNA: TGTGCCAGCAGGTCCCTTAGCACAGATACGCAGTATTTT; CDR3 protein: CASRSLSTDTQYF
D gene: -; V gene: TRBV30; J gene: TRBJ2-2; clone size: -; CDR3 DNA: TGTGCCTGCGATCCGGCTGGATACGGGGAGCTGTTTTTT; CDR3 protein: CACDPAGYGELFF
D gene: -; V gene: TRBV5-1; J gene: TRBJ2-5; clone size: -; CDR3 DNA: TGCGCCAGCAGCTCGACCGGGACAAAGGAAGAGACCCAGTACTTC; CDR3 protein: CASSSTGTKEETQYF
D gene: -; V gene: TRBV18; J gene: TRBJ2-7; clone size: -; CDR3 DNA: TGTGCCAGCTCATTGCCGGGGGTCCACTACGAGCAGTACTTC; CDR3 protein: CASSLPGVHYEQYF
D gene: -; V gene: TRBV6-6; J gene: TRBJ2-3; clone size: -; CDR3 DNA: TGTGCCAGCGTAGAATTGGGTATGGGAGATACGCAGTATTTT; CDR3 protein: CASVELGMGDTQYF
D gene: -; V gene: TRBV11-3; J gene: TRBJ2-1; clone size: once; CDR3 DNA: TGTGCCAGCAGCTTACATAGAGCGGGTAGCTCCTACAATGAGCAGTTCTTC; CDR3 protein: CASSLHRAGSSYNEQFF